The sequence of this T cell receptor (beta chain) was determined in a study of OX40 agonist ivuxolimab in advanced cancers. Study details: Dose-escalation patients were diagnosed with hepatocellular carcinoma, melanoma, renal cell cancer or head and neck cancer. Mean age about 60 years, range roughly 20 to 85; around 80% male. Patients with prior anti-PD-1, anti-PD-L1 or anti-CTLA-4 therapy were eligible; approximately 40% had some.

Only one count was recorded for this clone. Repertoires were generated with immunoSEQ multiplex PCR, while TCRdb's copy carries only in-frame clones and drops some. The data show fewer than 70,000 clones, with roughly nine tenths seen just once and approximately 2.6% held by the top ten. This specimen was CD4+ or CD8+ T cells sorted from blood, taken in a trial of the OX40 agonist ivuxolimab. The source of this sequence is an adult with an advanced solid tumor such as melanoma, head and neck, liver or kidney cancer.

The CDR3 DNA sequence: TGTGCCAGCAGTGAACTTGGGACAGGGGTTTTACGGACTGAAGCTTTCTTT. Translating it yields CASSELGTGVLRTEAFF. This chain connects TRBV2 to TRBJ1-1, with 10 bases matching TRBD1. The CDR3 spans 17 residues. The V and J ends lost 2 bases and 5 bases, in that order; junction bases with no gene match: 11. Germline CDR1 and CDR2: SNHLY and FYNNEI.